This TCR beta chain was recovered during a study of T cell repertoires in cytomegalovirus infection. Overall study context: Indications came from public TCR beta signatures; they pointed to CMV infection and to a matching HLA type.

A single record per CDR3 protein comes from TCRdb applying MiXCR to the reads. The table lists approximately 250,000 distinct CDR3 sequences, around an eighth of them singletons. The V gene lost 7 bases and the J gene lost 9 bases, with 16 bases spanning the gap. This CDR3 comprises 13 residues. CDR1 MDHEN and CDR2 SYDVKM come from the germline V gene. This clonotype was obtained from a human donor in good health (CMV status not recorded). Some clones in this sample may be carry-over from other donors' samples. This chain connects TRBV28 to TRBJ1-5; D might be TRBD1 (5 bases). Source material: PBMCs. The CDR3 DNA reads TGTGCCAGCACCCTGGGGACGGGGGTGCCCCAGCATTTT. Its translation is CASTLGTGVPQHF. Using reference TRBV28 and TRBJ1-5 for the parts outside the CDR3, the full variable domain is DVKVTQSSRYLVKRTGEKVFLECVQDMDHENMFWYRQDPGLGLRLIYFSYDVKMKEKGDIPEGYSVSREKKERFSLILESASTNQTSMYLCASTLGTGVPQHFGDGTRLSIL.